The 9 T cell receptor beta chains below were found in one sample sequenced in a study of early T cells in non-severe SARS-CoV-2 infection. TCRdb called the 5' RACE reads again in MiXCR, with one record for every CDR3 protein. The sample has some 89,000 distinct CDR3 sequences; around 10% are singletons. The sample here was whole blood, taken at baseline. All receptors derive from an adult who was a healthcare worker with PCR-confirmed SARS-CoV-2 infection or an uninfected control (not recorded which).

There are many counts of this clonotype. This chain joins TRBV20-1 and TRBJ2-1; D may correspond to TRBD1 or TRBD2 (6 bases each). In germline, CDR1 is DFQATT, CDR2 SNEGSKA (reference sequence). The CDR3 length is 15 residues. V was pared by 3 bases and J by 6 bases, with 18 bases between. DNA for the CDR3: TGCAGTGCTAGTGGGGACATCCGGAGGGGCAATGAGCAGTTCTTC. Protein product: CSASGDIRRGNEQFF.

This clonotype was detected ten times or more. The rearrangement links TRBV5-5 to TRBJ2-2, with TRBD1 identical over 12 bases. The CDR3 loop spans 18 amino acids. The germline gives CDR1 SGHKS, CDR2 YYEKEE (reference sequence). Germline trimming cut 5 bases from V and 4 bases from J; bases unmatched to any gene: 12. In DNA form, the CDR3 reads TGTGCCAGCAGTCGTCCGGGACAGGGGGCGGTCGGCACCGGGGAGCTGTTTTTT. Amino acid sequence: CASSRPGQGAVGTGELFF. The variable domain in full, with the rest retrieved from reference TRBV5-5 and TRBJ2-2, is DAGVTQSPTHLIKTRGQQVTLRCSPISGHKSVSWYQQVLGQGPQFIFQYYEKEERGRGNFPDRFSARQFPNYSSELNVNALLLGDSALYLCASSRPGQGAVGTGELFFGEGSRLTVL.

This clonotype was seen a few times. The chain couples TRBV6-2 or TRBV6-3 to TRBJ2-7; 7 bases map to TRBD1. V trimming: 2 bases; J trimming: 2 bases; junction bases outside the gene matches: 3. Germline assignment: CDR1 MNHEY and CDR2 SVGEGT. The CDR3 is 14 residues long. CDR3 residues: CASSYDRVAYEQYF. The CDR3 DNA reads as TGTGCCAGCAGTTACGACAGGGTGGCCTACGAGCAGTACTTC.

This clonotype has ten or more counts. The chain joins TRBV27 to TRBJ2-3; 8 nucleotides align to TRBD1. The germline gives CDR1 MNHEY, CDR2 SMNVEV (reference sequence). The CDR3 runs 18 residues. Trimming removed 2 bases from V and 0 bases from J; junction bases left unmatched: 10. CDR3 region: CASSLGTFRDRSTDTQYF. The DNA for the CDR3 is TGTGCCAGCAGTTTAGGGACTTTTAGGGACAGGAGCACAGATACGCAGTATTTT.

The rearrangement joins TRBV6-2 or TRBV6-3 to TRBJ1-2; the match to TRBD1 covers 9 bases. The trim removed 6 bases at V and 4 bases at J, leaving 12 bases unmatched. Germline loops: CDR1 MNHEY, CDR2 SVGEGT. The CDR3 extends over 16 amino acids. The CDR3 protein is CASRPDSGQGSYGYTF. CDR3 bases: TGTGCCAGCAGGCCCGATTCGGGACAGGGATCCTATGGCTACACCTTC.

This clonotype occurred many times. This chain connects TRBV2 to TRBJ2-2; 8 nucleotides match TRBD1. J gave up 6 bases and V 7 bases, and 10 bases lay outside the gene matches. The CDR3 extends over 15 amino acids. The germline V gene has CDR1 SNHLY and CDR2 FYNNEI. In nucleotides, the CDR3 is TGTGCCAGCATCCGGGACAGGCGTGGGCCCGGGGAGCTGTTTTTT. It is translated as CASIRDRRGPGELFF.

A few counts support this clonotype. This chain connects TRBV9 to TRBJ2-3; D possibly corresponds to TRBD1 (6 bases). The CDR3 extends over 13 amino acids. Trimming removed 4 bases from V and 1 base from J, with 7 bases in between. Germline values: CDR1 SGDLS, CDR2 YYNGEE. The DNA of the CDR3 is TGTGCCAGCAGCTCAGGGGGCACAGATACGCAGTATTTT. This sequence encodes CASSSGGTDTQYF.

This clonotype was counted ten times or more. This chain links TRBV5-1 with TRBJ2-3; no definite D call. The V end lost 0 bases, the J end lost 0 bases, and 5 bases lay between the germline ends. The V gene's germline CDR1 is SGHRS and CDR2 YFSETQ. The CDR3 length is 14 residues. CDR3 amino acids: CASSLEPSTDTQYF. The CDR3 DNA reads TGCGCCAGCAGCTTGGAACCGAGCACAGATACGCAGTATTTT.

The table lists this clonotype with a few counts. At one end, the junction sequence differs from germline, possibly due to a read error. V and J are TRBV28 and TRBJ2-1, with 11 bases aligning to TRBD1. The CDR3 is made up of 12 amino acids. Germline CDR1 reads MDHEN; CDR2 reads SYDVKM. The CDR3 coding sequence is TGTGCCAGCAGTTTATGGGACAGGGGGCCTACTTTC. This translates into CASSLWDRGPTF.